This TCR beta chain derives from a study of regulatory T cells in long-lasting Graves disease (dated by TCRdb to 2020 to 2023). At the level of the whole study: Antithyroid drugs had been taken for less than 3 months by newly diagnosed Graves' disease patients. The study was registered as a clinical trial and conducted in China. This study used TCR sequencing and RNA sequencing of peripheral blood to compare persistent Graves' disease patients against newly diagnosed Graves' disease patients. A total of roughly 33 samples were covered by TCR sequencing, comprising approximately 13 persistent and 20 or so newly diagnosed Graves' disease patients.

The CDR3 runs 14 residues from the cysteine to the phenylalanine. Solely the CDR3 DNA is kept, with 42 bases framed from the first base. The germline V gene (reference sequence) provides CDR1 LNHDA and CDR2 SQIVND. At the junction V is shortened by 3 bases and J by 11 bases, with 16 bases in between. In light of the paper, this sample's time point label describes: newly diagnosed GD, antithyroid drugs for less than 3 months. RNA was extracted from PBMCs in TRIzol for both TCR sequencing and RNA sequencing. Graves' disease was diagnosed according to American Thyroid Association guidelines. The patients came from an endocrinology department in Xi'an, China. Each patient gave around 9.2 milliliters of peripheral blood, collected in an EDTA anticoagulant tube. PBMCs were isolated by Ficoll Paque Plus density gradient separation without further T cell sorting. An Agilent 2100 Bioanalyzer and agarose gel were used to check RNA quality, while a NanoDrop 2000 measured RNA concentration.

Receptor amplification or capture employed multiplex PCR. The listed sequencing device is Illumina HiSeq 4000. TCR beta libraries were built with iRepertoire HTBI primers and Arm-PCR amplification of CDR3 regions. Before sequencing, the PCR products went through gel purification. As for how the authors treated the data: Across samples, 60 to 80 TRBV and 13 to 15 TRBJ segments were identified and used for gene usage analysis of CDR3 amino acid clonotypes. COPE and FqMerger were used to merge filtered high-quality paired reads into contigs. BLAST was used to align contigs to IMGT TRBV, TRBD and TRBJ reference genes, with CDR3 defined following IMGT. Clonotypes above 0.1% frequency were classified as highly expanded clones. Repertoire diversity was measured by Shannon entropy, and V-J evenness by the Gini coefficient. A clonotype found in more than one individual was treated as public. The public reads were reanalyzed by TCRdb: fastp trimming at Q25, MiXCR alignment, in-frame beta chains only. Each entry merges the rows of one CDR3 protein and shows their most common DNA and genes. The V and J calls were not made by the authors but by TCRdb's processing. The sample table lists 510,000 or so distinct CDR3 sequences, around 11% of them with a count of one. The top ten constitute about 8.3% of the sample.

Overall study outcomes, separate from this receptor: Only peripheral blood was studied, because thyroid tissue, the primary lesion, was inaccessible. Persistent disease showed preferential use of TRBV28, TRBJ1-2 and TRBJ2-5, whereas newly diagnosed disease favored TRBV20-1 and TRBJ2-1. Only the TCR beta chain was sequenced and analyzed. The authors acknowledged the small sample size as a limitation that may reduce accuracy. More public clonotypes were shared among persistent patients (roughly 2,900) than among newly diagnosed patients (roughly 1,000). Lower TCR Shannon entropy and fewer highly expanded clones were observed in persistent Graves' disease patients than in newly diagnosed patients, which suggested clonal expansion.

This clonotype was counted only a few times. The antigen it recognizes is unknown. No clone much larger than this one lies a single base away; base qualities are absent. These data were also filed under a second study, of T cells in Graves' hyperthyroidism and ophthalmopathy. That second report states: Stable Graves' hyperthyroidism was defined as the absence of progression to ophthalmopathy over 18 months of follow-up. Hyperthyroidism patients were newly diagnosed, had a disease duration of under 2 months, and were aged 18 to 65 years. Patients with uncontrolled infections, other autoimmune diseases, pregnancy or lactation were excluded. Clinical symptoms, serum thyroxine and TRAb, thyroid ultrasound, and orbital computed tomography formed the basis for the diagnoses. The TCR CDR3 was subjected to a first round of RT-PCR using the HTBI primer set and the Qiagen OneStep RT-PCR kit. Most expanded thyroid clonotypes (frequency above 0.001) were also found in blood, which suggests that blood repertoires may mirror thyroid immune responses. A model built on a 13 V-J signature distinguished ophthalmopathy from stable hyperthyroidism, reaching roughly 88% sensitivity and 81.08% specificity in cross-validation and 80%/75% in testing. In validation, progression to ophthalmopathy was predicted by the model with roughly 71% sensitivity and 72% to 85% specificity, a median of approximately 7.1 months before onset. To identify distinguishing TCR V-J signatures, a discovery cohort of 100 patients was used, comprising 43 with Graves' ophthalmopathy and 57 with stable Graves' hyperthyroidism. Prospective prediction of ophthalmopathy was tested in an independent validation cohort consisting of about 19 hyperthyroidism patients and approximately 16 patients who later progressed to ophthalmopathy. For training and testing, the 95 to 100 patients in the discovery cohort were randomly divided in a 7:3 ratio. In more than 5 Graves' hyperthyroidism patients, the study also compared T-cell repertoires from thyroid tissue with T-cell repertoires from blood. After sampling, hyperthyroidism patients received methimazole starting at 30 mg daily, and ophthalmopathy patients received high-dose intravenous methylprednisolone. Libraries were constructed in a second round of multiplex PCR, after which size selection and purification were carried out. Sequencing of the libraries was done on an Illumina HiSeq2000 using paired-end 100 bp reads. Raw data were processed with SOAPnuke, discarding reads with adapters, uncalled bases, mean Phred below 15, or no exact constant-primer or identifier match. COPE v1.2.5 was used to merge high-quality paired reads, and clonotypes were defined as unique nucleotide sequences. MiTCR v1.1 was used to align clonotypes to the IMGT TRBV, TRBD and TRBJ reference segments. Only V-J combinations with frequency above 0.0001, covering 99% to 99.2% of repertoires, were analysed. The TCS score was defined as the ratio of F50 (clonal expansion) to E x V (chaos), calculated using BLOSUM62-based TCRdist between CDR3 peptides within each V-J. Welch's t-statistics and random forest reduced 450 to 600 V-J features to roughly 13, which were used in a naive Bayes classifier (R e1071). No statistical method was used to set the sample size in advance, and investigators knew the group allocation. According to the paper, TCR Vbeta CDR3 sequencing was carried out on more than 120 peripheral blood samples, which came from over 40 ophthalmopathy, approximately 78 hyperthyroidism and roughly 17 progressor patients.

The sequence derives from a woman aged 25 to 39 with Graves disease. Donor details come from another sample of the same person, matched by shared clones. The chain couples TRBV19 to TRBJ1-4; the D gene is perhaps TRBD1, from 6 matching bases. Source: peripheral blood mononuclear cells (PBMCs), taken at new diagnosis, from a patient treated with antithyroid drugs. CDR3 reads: CASSISQGAGKLFF. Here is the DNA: TGTGCCAGTAGTATCTCACAGGGAGCGGGGAAACTGTTTTTT. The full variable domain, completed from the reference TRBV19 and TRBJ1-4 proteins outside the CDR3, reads DGGITQSPKYLFRKEGQNVTLSCEQNLNHDAMYWYRQDPGQGLRLIYYSQIVNDFQKGDIAEGYSVSREKKESFPLTVTSAQKNPTAFYLCASSISQGAGKLFFGSGTQLSVL.